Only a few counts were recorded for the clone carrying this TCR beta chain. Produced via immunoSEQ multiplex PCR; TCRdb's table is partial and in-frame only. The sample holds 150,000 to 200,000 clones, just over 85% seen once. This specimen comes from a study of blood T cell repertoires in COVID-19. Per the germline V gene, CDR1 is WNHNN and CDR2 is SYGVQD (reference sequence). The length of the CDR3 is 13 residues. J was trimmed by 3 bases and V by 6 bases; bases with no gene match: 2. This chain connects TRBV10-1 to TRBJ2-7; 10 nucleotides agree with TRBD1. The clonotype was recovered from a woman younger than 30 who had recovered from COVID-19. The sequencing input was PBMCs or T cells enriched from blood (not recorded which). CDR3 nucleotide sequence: TGCGCCAGCAGCCGGGACAGGGGCTACGAGCAGTACTTC. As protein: CASSRDRGYEQYF.